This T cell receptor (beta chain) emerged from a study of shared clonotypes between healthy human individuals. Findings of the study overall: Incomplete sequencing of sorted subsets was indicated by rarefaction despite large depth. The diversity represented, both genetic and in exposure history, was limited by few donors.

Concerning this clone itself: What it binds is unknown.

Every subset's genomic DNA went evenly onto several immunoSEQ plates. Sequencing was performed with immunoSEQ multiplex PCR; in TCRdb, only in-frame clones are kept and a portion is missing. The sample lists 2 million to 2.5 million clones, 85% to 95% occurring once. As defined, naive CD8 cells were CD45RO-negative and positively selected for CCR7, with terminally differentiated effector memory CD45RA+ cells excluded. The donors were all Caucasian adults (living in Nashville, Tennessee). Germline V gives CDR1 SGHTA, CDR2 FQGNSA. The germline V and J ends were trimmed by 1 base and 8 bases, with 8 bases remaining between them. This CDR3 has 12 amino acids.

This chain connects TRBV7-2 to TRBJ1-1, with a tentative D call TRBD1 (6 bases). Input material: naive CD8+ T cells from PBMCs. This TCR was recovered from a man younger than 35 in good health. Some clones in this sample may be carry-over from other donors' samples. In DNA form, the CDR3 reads TGTGCCAGCAGCTTAGTAGGGGGGGAAGCTTTCTTT. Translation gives CASSLVGGEAFF.